A single sample is the source of the 27 T cell receptor beta chains below, sequenced in a study of blood T cells in healthy people across ages (dated by TCRdb to about 2015). Library prep was done by 5' RACE. The run used an Illumina HiSeq 2500. A second PCR of about 6 to 12 cycles was performed with a sample-barcoded 5' primer and a J-beta primer mix. TCRdb handled the public reads itself, with Q25 trimming in fastp and clone calling in MiXCR, and kept productive beta chains. One record per CDR3 amino acid sequence lists the most common genes and DNA. The sample contains 380,000 or so distinct CDR3 sequences, roughly half of them found a single time. Jointly, the top ten make up under 60% of the sample. Material: blood. These receptor sequences come from a man in his 60s in good health.

The rearrangement joins TRBV20-1 to TRBJ1-1, with 8 bases aligning to TRBD1. J was trimmed by 1 base and V by 4 bases; bases with no gene match: 8. CDR3 length equals 15 residues. Germline V gives CDR1 DFQATT, CDR2 SNEGSKA (reference sequence). The CDR3 is CSAIDRGVSNTEAFF. DNA for the CDR3: TGCAGTGCTATCGACAGGGGAGTATCGAACACTGAAGCTTTCTTT.

The chain uses TRBV20-1 and TRBJ2-5; D may be TRBD1 (6 bases). Looked up from germline, CDR1 is DFQATT and CDR2 is SNEGSKA (reference sequence). This CDR3 spans 14 amino acids. The CDR3 DNA is TGCAGCGTTCAGGGGAGCCGTACCTGGGAGACCCAGTACTTC. Translating gives CSVQGSRTWETQYF.

The CDR3 is CASSEISGGAAEQYF. The CDR3 nucleotides read TGTGCCAGCAGTGAAATTAGCGGGGGGGCCGCCGAGCAGTACTTC. The chain has TRBV25-1 and TRBJ2-7; TRBD2 agrees at 11 bases. This CDR3 spans 15 amino acids. The ends lost 2 bases at V and 6 bases at J; junction bases unmatched: 6. CDR1 and CDR2 from the germline V gene are MGHDK and SYGVNS.

The chain links TRBV12-3 or TRBV12-4 to TRBJ2-7, with D hard to call. CDR3 length: 15 amino acids. Trimming took 6 bases from V and 2 from J, leaving 17 bases between them. The CDR3 region is CASSFQTHPTYEQYF. CDR3 in DNA: TGTGCCAGCAGCTTCCAGACACACCCCACCTACGAGCAGTACTTC.

The chain couples TRBV11-3 to TRBJ2-3; D is uncertain. The V end lost 1 base, the J end lost 9 bases, and 11 bases lay between the germline ends. The CDR3 has 13 amino acids. Germline CDR1 SGHNT, CDR2 YENEEA. The CDR3 DNA sequence: TGTGCCAGCAGCTTAGTGTCCGAAGGGACGCAGTATTTT. Its protein product is CASSLVSEGTQYF.

The chain recombines TRBV7-9 with TRBJ2-7; a weak D match, TRBD2 (5 bases). The CDR3 consists of 14 residues. Germline V lookup: CDR1 SEHNR, CDR2 FQNEAQ (reference sequence). V lost 5 bases to trimming and J lost 0 bases, with 11 bases between them. The CDR3 DNA reads as TGTGCCAGCAGCCGGGAAAGCAGCTCCTACGAGCAGTACTTC. This encodes CASSRESSSYEQYF.

This clonotype has a handful of counts. A read error may produce the germline difference seen at one junction end. V is TRBV7-7 and J is TRBJ2-7; D is possibly TRBD2 (6 bases). The length of the CDR3 is 16 residues. Germline loops: CDR1 SSHAT, CDR2 FNYEAQ (reference sequence). The CDR3 DNA follows: TGTGCTAGCAGCTTAGGGGCACCTAGCGTGGGAGGCGAGCAGTACTTC. The encoded protein is CASSLGAPSVGGEQYF.

This chain uses TRBV10-3 with TRBJ2-5, with D perhaps matching TRBD1 (5 bases). Germline V gene data show CDR1 as ENHRY and CDR2 as SYGVKD. Trimming pared 3 bases from V and 11 bases from J, leaving 19 bases between. The CDR3 has 14 amino acids. This CDR3 is CAISDRAGPYKQYF. The CDR3, as DNA: TGTGCCATCAGTGATAGAGCAGGGCCCTACAAGCAGTACTTC.

This clonotype has a count of ten or more. The V call is TRBV6-4, the J call TRBJ2-3; D remains ambiguous. The CDR3 runs to 13 residues. In germline, CDR1 is MRHNA, CDR2 SNTAGT. V lost 2 bases and J 2 bases, leaving 5 bases between the germline ends. In DNA form, the CDR3 reads TGTGCCAGCAGTGACGACGACACAGATACGCAGTATTTT. As protein: CASSDDDTDTQYF.

The chain carries TRBV12-3 or TRBV12-4 and TRBJ1-2; D gene unclear. The CDR3 totals 13 residues. The V end lost 6 bases, the J end lost 5 bases, and 13 bases lay between the germline ends. CDR3 region: CASRPDQLYGYTF. In DNA form, the CDR3 reads TGTGCCAGCAGACCCGACCAATTATATGGCTACACCTTC.

The chain has TRBV29-1 and TRBJ1-2; D ambiguous. Germline V gene lookup returns CDR1 SQVTM and CDR2 ANQGSEA. The CDR3 is 13 amino acids. V dropped 3 bases and J dropped 8 bases, with 16 bases sitting between them. The CDR3 coding sequence is TGCAGCGTTGAGCCAGAGGGTTTATTCGGCTACACCTTC. Translation: CSVEPEGLFGYTF.

The CDR3 loop reads CASSEPGEGTDTQYF. As DNA, the CDR3 is TGTGCCAGCAGTGAACCAGGGGAGGGCACAGATACGCAGTATTTT. V usage is TRBV6-1 and J usage is TRBJ2-3; the D call may be TRBD1 or TRBD2 (6 bases each). Germline V gene lookup returns CDR1 MNHNS and CDR2 SASEGT. Between the trimmed V and J ends, which lost 2 bases and 1 base, there was a span of 10 bases. The length of the CDR3 is 15 residues.

This rearrangement joins TRBV14 to TRBJ2-7; maybe TRBD2 (5 bases). The length of the CDR3 is 15 residues. Trimming removed 4 bases from V and 0 bases from J, with 13 bases in between. Germline loops: CDR1 SGHDN, CDR2 FVKESK. CDR3 sequence reads: CASSLFEGASYEQYF. In DNA form, the CDR3 reads TGTGCCAGCAGCCTCTTCGAGGGTGCCTCCTACGAGCAGTACTTC.

This clonotype was picked up a small number of times. The rearrangement links TRBV3-1 to TRBJ1-2, with 8 bases aligning to TRBD1. This CDR3 has 15 amino acids. Germline CDR1 and CDR2: LGHDT and YNNKEL (reference sequence). The ends lost 5 bases at V and 7 bases at J; junction bases unmatched: 12. CDR3 residues: CASSNRDRSLRGYTF. The CDR3 region has the DNA TGTGCCAGCAGCAACCGGGACAGGAGCCTTCGTGGCTACACCTTC. The full variable domain, with the rest looked up from reference TRBV3-1 and TRBJ1-2, is DTAVSQTPKYLVTQMGNDKSIKCEQNLGHDTMYWYKQDSKKFLKIMFSYNNKELIINETVPNRFSPKSPDKAHLNLHINSLELGDSAVYFCASSNRDRSLRGYTFGSGTRLTVV.

The chain has TRBV19 and TRBJ2-3, with 8 bases that match TRBD2. CDR1 is LNHDA and CDR2 is SQIVND in the germline V gene (reference sequence). V shed 5 bases and J 0 bases; nucleotides not matched to a gene: 4. The CDR3 spans 15 residues. The CDR3 region is CASSSGRASTDTQYF. In DNA form, the CDR3 reads TGTGCCAGTAGTTCCGGGAGGGCTAGCACAGATACGCAGTATTTT.

The chain combines TRBV20-1 with TRBJ2-3; 14 positions agree with TRBD2. The J segment lost 6 bases and the V segment lost 3 bases, leaving 2 bases of the junction unmatched. This CDR3 has 14 amino acids. CDR1 is DFQATT, CDR2 SNEGSKA, per germline (reference sequence). In DNA, the CDR3 is TGCAGTGCTAGGACTAGCGGGGGGGACGATACGCAGTATTTT. It translates to CSARTSGGDDTQYF.

Ten or more counts support this clonotype. This chain links TRBV5-5 with TRBJ2-3; 7 bases are a match to TRBD1. CDR1 is SGHKS and CDR2 is YYEKEE in the germline V gene (reference sequence). This CDR3 is 18 amino acids long. Trimming removed 4 bases from V and 0 bases from J; junction bases left unmatched: 14. CDR3 protein: CASSRLNRDRVSTDTQYF. The DNA for the CDR3 is TGTGCCAGCAGCAGATTGAACCGGGACAGAGTTAGCACAGATACGCAGTATTTT.

The chain carries TRBV12-3 or TRBV12-4 and TRBJ2-5, with D hard to call. V lost 2 bases and J lost 3, with 10 bases in between. The CDR3 is made up of 14 amino acids. The CDR3, as DNA: TGTGCCAGCAGTTTAATGGGTCTAAAAGAGACCCAGTACTTC. Its protein is CASSLMGLKETQYF.

The chain uses TRBV7-2 and TRBJ2-7; 7 nucleotides match TRBD2. The CDR3 consists of 15 residues. V was pared by 5 bases and J by 0 bases, with 7 bases of the junction left unmatched. Germline V CDR1 and CDR2: SGHTA, FQGNSA. In DNA, the CDR3 is TGTGCCAGCAGCGAAGCGGGATTTAACTCCTACGAGCAGTACTTC. Amino acids: CASSEAGFNSYEQYF. The whole variable domain, remainder taken from reference TRBV7-2 and TRBJ2-7, is GAGVSQSPSNKVTEKGKDVELRCDPISGHTALYWYRQSLGQGLEFLIYFQGNSAPDKSGLPSDRFSAERTGGSVSTLTIQRTQQEDSAVYLCASSEAGFNSYEQYFGPGTRLTVT.

Notes on this clonotype: The junction does not match germline at one end; this may be a read error. V gene TRBV6-5 combines with J gene TRBJ1-6; D gene uncertain. CDR3 length: 15 amino acids. The V gene's germline CDR1 is MNHEY and CDR2 SVGAGI. The CDR3 DNA follows: TGTGCCAGCGGTTACTCGAAGAGGGATAATTCACCCCTCCACTTT. Protein: CASGYSKRDNSPLHF.

This clonotype was seen only once. This chain links TRBV5-4 with TRBJ2-6; TRBD2 matches 7 bases. Per the germline V gene, CDR1 is SGHNT and CDR2 is YYREEE (reference sequence). The V gene end was trimmed by 4 bases and the J gene end by 1 base; junction bases not matched to a gene: 11. The CDR3 has 18 amino acids. The CDR3 nucleotides read TGTGCCAGCAGCCCAGGGACTACCGGTTTGTCTGGGGCCAACGTCCTGACTTTC. Residues: CASSPGTTGLSGANVLTF.

This chain uses TRBV7-2 with TRBJ1-2; the match to TRBD1 covers 7 bases. Germline V CDR1 and CDR2: SGHTA, FQGNSA. This CDR3 contains 15 residues. The V gene end was trimmed by 5 bases and the J gene end by 3 bases; junction bases not matched to a gene: 9. The CDR3 here is CASSTPGQPYYGYTF. The CDR3 DNA sequence: TGTGCCAGCAGCACACCGGGACAGCCGTACTATGGCTACACCTTC.

V gene TRBV28 combines with J gene TRBJ2-2; possible D gene TRBD1, 7 bases. CDR1 MDHEN and CDR2 SYDVKM come from the germline V gene. The CDR3 has 16 residues. V was trimmed by 3 bases and J by 4 bases, leaving 15 bases between them. This CDR3 is CASSFAGQTPTGELFF. CDR3 bases: TGTGCCAGCAGTTTTGCGGGACAGACACCCACCGGGGAGCTGTTTTTT. The whole variable domain, remainder taken from reference TRBV28 and TRBJ2-2, is DVKVTQSSRYLVKRTGEKVFLECVQDMDHENMFWYRQDPGLGLRLIYFSYDVKMKEKGDIPEGYSVSREKKERFSLILESASTNQTSMYLCASSFAGQTPTGELFFGEGSRLTVL.

This clonotype appeared a few times. The chain links TRBV20-1 to TRBJ2-5, with 12 bases aligning to TRBD2. The CDR3 has 19 residues. Germline CDR1 reads DFQATT; CDR2 reads SNEGSKA (reference sequence). V trimming: 5 bases; J trimming: 5 bases; junction bases outside the gene matches: 21. The CDR3 coding sequence is TGCAGTGCTCCCCCCTTGGGCGGACTAGCGGGACCGAGAAGTGAGACCCAGTACTTC. Its protein is CSAPPLGGLAGPRSETQYF.

V usage is TRBV29-1 and J usage is TRBJ2-7; perhaps TRBD1 as D (5 bases). Looked up from germline, CDR1 is SQVTM and CDR2 is ANQGSEA. The CDR3 spans 11 residues. Trimming cost V 4 bases and J 5 bases, with 9 bases left between them. CDR3 amino acids: CSVGQSDEQYF. The CDR3 DNA is TGCAGCGTTGGACAGTCCGACGAGCAGTACTTC.

The gene calls are TRBV7-2 and TRBJ2-7; TRBD1 matches at 9 bases. Per the germline V gene, CDR1 is SGHTA and CDR2 is FQGNSA. This CDR3 has 15 residues. Trimming cost V 5 bases and J 4 bases; bases outside gene matches: 9. The CDR3 is CASSPSGTGLYEQYF. CDR3 nucleotide sequence: TGTGCCAGCAGCCCTTCCGGGACAGGGTTGTACGAGCAGTACTTC.

Concerning this clonotype: One junction end disagrees with the germline gene, perhaps due to a read error. This chain connects TRBV20-1 to TRBJ1-2, with D unresolved. Germline V gene lookup returns CDR1 DFQATT and CDR2 SNEGSKA (reference sequence). CDR3 length: 15 amino acids. The CDR3 region has the DNA TGCAGTGCGAGAGATCGGTCTGTGGACCTATGGGGCTACACCTTC. Protein product: CSARDRSVDLWGYTF.